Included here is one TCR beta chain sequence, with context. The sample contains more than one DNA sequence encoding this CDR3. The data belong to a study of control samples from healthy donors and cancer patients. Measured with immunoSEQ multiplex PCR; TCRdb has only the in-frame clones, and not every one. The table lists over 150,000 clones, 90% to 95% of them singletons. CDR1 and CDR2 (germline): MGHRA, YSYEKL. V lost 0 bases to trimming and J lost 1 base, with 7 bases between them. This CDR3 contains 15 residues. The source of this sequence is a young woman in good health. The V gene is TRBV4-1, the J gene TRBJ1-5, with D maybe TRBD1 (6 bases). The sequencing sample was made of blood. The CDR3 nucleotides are TGCGCCAGCAGCCAAGATGGGACAAGCAATCAGCCCCAGCATTTT. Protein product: CASSQDGTSNQPQHF.